These 18 T cell receptor beta chains share one sample of origin, sequenced in a study of T-cell reconstitution after alpha-beta-depleted transplantation in children. The library targeted TCRbeta and was prepared with unique molecular identifiers. TCRdb passed the PCR reads through MiXCR, listing each CDR3 protein once. Of about 980,000 distinct CDR3 sequences listed, under 30% are singletons. The sample consisted of PBMCs, mostly from graft donor cells, taken 360 days after TCRalphabeta/CD19-depleted stem cell transplant. All receptors come from a boy in the first two years of life who had a stem cell transplant for SCID, so the T cells may come from the graft donor.

A few counts support this clonotype. The chain employs TRBV12-3 or TRBV12-4 and TRBJ2-3; D ambiguous. V lost 3 bases, J lost 0 bases, and 16 bases lay in between. CDR3 length: 17 residues. Written as DNA, the CDR3 is TGTGCCAGCAGTTTCCTTCTAGGGCGGATTAGCACAGATACGCAGTATTTT. Its protein product is CASSFLLGRISTDTQYF.

The gene calls are TRBV5-1 and TRBJ2-1, with TRBD1 matching 10 bases. This CDR3 is 16 amino acids long. Germline CDR1 is SGHRS and CDR2 is YFSETQ. Unmatched junction bases numbered 8, after V lost 6 bases and J lost 2 bases. The CDR3 loop is CASNPGTGAPYNEQFF. The CDR3 DNA reads as TGCGCCAGCAACCCGGGGACAGGGGCCCCCTACAATGAGCAGTTCTTC. The whole variable domain, filled in from reference TRBV5-1 and TRBJ2-1, reads KAGVTQTPRYLIKTRGQQVTLSCSPISGHRSVSWYQQTPGQGLQFLFEYFSETQRNKGNFPGRFSGRQFSNSRSEMNVSTLELGDSALYLCASNPGTGAPYNEQFFGPGTRLTVL.

The gene calls are TRBV7-8 and TRBJ2-5; tentatively, D is TRBD2 (7 bases). CDR3 length: 17 residues. Looked up from germline, CDR1 is SGHVS and CDR2 is FQNEAQ. The ends were cut back, 1 base at V and 1 base at J, with 16 bases in the middle. The CDR3 protein is CASSLDPPRGLQETQYF. The DNA for the CDR3 is TGTGCCAGCAGCTTAGACCCCCCGCGGGGGCTCCAAGAGACCCAGTACTTC.

The V gene is TRBV20-1, the J gene TRBJ2-5; D may be TRBD1 (6 bases). Germline assignment: CDR1 DFQATT and CDR2 SNEGSKA (reference sequence). This CDR3 has 11 residues. The V gene lost 6 bases and the J gene lost 4 bases, with 9 bases spanning the gap. The DNA of the CDR3 is TGCAGTGCCCAGGGGTTAGAGACCCAGTACTTC. This translates into CSAQGLETQYF.

This clonotype was seen a handful of times. The chain links TRBV29-1 to TRBJ2-3; D may be TRBD2 (5 bases). Trimming left V 6 bases short and J 1 base short, with 14 bases between. The CDR3 extends over 14 amino acids. Germline V gene lookup returns CDR1 SQVTM and CDR2 ANQGSEA. CDR3 sequence: CSVRVGYGTDTQYF. The CDR3 nucleotides are TGCAGCGTGAGGGTAGGCTACGGCACAGATACGCAGTATTTT.

V usage is TRBV12-3 or TRBV12-4 and J usage is TRBJ2-7; TRBD1 matches at 9 bases. The V segment lost 3 bases and the J segment 11 bases; nucleotides outside the gene matches: 11. CDR3 length equals 14 residues. The CDR3 nucleotides are TGTGCCAGCAGTTTCTCGGGACAGGGAATTCATGAGTACTTC. It translates to CASSFSGQGIHEYF.

This clonotype was counted many times. The rearrangement uses TRBV6-2 or TRBV6-3 and TRBJ2-7; maybe TRBD1 (5 bases). Germline V gives CDR1 MNHEY, CDR2 SVGEGT. The length of the CDR3 is 15 residues. Trimming shortened V by 2 bases and J by 0 bases, and 11 bases separated the two germline ends. Here the CDR3 DNA reads TGTGCCAGCAGTTACCGGGTGGGGCCCTCCTACGAGCAGTACTTC. Its translation: CASSYRVGPSYEQYF.

This clonotype showed up just a few times. The chain couples TRBV7-6 to TRBJ2-3; D might be TRBD1 (5 bases). This CDR3 spans 15 amino acids. Germline V lookup: CDR1 SGHVS, CDR2 FNYEAQ. V lost 1 base and J lost 7, with 15 bases in between. As DNA, the CDR3 is TGTGCCAGCAGCTTAGAGGTGGGGCCACAGAATACGCAGTATTTT. Translating it yields CASSLEVGPQNTQYF. Filled out from reference TRBV7-6 and TRBJ2-3, the complete variable domain reads GAGVSQSPRYKVTKRGQDVALRCDPISGHVSLYWYRQALGQGPEFLTYFNYEAQQDKSGLPNDRFSAERPEGSISTLTIQRTEQRDSAMYRCASSLEVGPQNTQYFGPGTRLTVL.

This chain links TRBV11-2 with TRBJ2-7; 7 bases match TRBD2. The V and J ends lost 1 base and 2 bases, in that order; junction bases with no gene match: 17. The CDR3 runs 19 residues. From germline, CDR1 is SGHAT and CDR2 FQNNGV. CDR3 protein: CASSLGDYPEVWGAYEQYF. DNA for the CDR3: TGTGCCAGCAGCTTAGGGGACTACCCTGAAGTTTGGGGGGCCTACGAGCAGTACTTC.

The rearrangement uses TRBV10-2 and TRBJ2-7; D perhaps matches TRBD1 (5 bases). V was clipped by 8 bases and J by 4 bases, with 15 bases between them. Germline CDR1 reads WSHSY; CDR2 reads SAAADI. The CDR3 extends over 13 amino acids. This CDR3 is CASAGPGRYEQYF. In nucleotides, the CDR3 is TGCGCCAGCGCAGGGCCAGGGCGGTACGAGCAGTACTTC.

This chain connects TRBV4-2 to TRBJ2-5, with D unclear. CDR1 LGHNA and CDR2 YNFKEQ come from the germline V gene. The CDR3 has 14 amino acids. V gave up 0 bases and J gave up 4 bases, with 9 bases separating them. CDR3 protein: CASSQDLRGETQYF. For the CDR3, the DNA is TGTGCCAGCAGCCAAGATTTGCGTGGAGAGACCCAGTACTTC.

This clonotype was seen a handful of times. The CDR3 loop reads CASSKGADTEAFF. CDR3 DNA: TGCGCCAGCAGTAAGGGGGCGGACACTGAAGCTTTCTTT. The chain employs TRBV5-1 and TRBJ1-1, with 7 bases fitting TRBD1. The V gene end was trimmed by 5 bases and the J gene end by 3 bases; junction bases not matched to a gene: 4. Germline CDR1 is SGHRS and CDR2 is YFSETQ. The CDR3 runs to 13 residues.

The V and J genes are TRBV5-1 and TRBJ2-7, with 8 positions matching TRBD2. Trimming cost V 5 bases and J 3 bases; bases outside gene matches: 22. There are 19 residues in the CDR3. Germline V gives CDR1 SGHRS, CDR2 YFSETQ. The CDR3 DNA reads as TGCGCCAGCAGTTGGAGGTCTGTTCGAACGGGGGGGCCATTCTACGAGCAGTACTTC. This translates into CASSWRSVRTGGPFYEQYF. The whole variable domain, remainder taken from reference TRBV5-1 and TRBJ2-7, is KAGVTQTPRYLIKTRGQQVTLSCSPISGHRSVSWYQQTPGQGLQFLFEYFSETQRNKGNFPGRFSGRQFSNSRSEMNVSTLELGDSALYLCASSWRSVRTGGPFYEQYFGPGTRLTVT.

This clonotype was detected a few times. The rearrangement uses TRBV12-3 or TRBV12-4 and TRBJ1-4; D uncertain. This CDR3 contains 15 residues. V was clipped by 5 bases and J by 4 bases, with 14 bases between them. The CDR3 loop reads CASSPEGKFNEKLFF. Written as DNA, the CDR3 is TGTGCCAGCAGTCCCGAAGGGAAATTTAATGAAAAACTGTTTTTT.

This clonotype was seen a few times. V gene TRBV20-1 combines with J gene TRBJ2-7, with a possible D match to TRBD1 (7 bases). CDR1 DFQATT and CDR2 SNEGSKA come from the germline V gene (reference sequence). The V gene lost 0 bases and the J gene lost 1 base, with 16 bases spanning the gap. The CDR3 runs 16 residues. Here the CDR3 DNA reads TGCAGTGCTAGAGATTTACGGCAGGGGGGATCCTACGAGCAGTACTTC. As protein: CSARDLRQGGSYEQYF.

This clonotype appeared a single time. The chain couples TRBV27 to TRBJ2-1, with D uncertain. The CDR3 is made up of 13 amino acids. With 9 bases removed from V and 8 bases from J, the gap between germline ends came to 17 bases. The germline gives CDR1 MNHEY, CDR2 SMNVEV (reference sequence). The CDR3 DNA reads as TGTGCCAGTCGGTGGCTAGAGGCAGATGAGCAGTTCTTC. It yields the protein CASRWLEADEQFF.

The rearrangement links TRBV20-1 to TRBJ2-5; possible D gene TRBD1, 6 bases. The CDR3 runs 15 residues. Per germline, CDR1 DFQATT and CDR2 SNEGSKA (reference sequence). The ends were cut back, 4 bases at V and 5 bases at J, with 20 bases in the middle. The CDR3 protein is CSAKSAGTKRETQYF. Here the CDR3 DNA reads TGCAGTGCTAAGAGCGCCGGGACAAAAAGGGAGACCCAGTACTTC.

The chain uses TRBV28 and TRBJ1-5; TRBD1 matches at 12 bases. The CDR3 totals 15 residues. Germline V gene sequence: CDR1 MDHEN, CDR2 SYDVKM. V lost 6 bases to trimming and J lost 6 bases; unmatched junction nucleotides: 6. The CDR3 region has the DNA TGTGCCAGCAGGGGACAGGGGGCTTGGCGTCAGCCCCAGCATTTT. It is translated as CASRGQGAWRQPQHF.